Listed below are T cell receptor beta chains from one sample, sequenced in a study of T cells after posttransplantation cyclophosphamide. TCRdb keeps only in-frame clones here, not all; method: immunoSEQ multiplex PCR. The sample presents about 7,700 clones, none singletons. The specimen comprised PBMCs, sampled nearly 95 days after allogeneic stem cell transplant with posttransplant cyclophosphamide. The receptors were gathered from a female patient aged 60 to 70 who received an allogeneic stem cell transplant from an unrelated donor, was CMV-positive, and had acute GVHD only. Part of the T cells may come from the graft donor. Both conserved end residues are part of each CDR3.

V,J,CDR3
TRBV5-1,TRBJ2-7,CASKEGQGSHEQYF
TRBV12-5,TRBJ2-7,CASGLPPGDRGNPDEQYF
TRBV4-2,TRBJ1-1,CASSQADRGGYEAFF
TRBV6-5,TRBJ1-3,CASSYSYDSTSNTIYF
TRBV9,TRBJ2-2,CASSFRDRDTGELFF
TRBV19,TRBJ2-1,CASSIVVGGSSYNEQFF
TRBV4-3,TRBJ2-7,CASSQGGITSSYEQYF
TRBV7-8,TRBJ1-1,CASSLYGTPAFF
TRBV29-1,TRBJ2-5,CSVEVSSGQWAQHF
TRBV2,TRBJ2-2,CASTGRGQHRGAVF
TRBV12-3/TRBV12-4,TRBJ2-3,CASKMTWGTDTQYF
TRBV29-1,TRBJ2-1,CSVEDFGQGMRQFF
TRBV5-4,TRBJ2-5,CASSLAGTTAETQYF
TRBV7-2,TRBJ2-7,CASSLESGLTGGFYEQYF
TRBV6-2/TRBV6-3,TRBJ2-3,CASTGGRSDTQYF
TRBV9,TRBJ2-1,CASSVSGTGDEQFF
TRBV28,TRBJ1-4,CASLNRGLSTNEKLFF
TRBV7-9,TRBJ1-4,CASSLEAATNEKLFF
TRBV6-1,TRBJ2-1,CASRGDGDEQFF
TRBV29-1,TRBJ1-1,CSVEGEAGRIEAFF
TRBV12-3/TRBV12-4,TRBJ2-7,CASSATSGSNEQYF
TRBV19,TRBJ1-2,CASGQAYYGYTF
TRBV9,TRBJ1-4,CASSVGIRGLPNEKLFF
TRBV6-5,TRBJ1-2,CASSYSNGGAGGYTF
TRBV2,TRBJ2-5,CASSQGETQYF
TRBV20-1,TRBJ1-1,CSARVQQVAFF
TRBV7-9,TRBJ1-6,CASSHAGDHSPLHF
TRBV7-2,TRBJ2-7,CASSLFAGDTYEQYF
TRBV5-1,TRBJ2-6,CASKTGSRSGANVLTF
TRBV6-1,TRBJ2-3,CASSRQGSLADTQYF
TRBV5-6,TRBJ1-1,CASSLDSRGHGIDTEAFF
TRBV9,TRBJ2-1,CASSPGLAPYNEQFF
TRBV7-2,TRBJ2-7,CASSLSSYSYEQYF
TRBV12-5,TRBJ1-5,CASGWGTGISNQPQHF
TRBV7-6,TRBJ2-1,CASSFGTDYSEQFF
TRBV28,TRBJ2-3,CASSRGTPFTDTQYF
TRBV13,TRBJ2-1,CASSSDQTGGRYEQFF
TRBV5-1,TRBJ2-7,CASSLGTSGSYEQYF
TRBV4-2,TRBJ2-1,CASSPAGGREQFF
TRBV6-2/TRBV6-3,TRBJ1-5,CASAGQANQPQHF
TRBV30,TRBJ2-2,CAWSNSGGGNTGELFF
TRBV4-2,TRBJ2-3,CASSQGGARRGTDTQYF
TRBV12-3/TRBV12-4,TRBJ1-1,CASSLVDTEAFF
TRBV9,TRBJ2-2,CASSPWTSGSPGELFF
TRBV6-6,TRBJ1-4,CASSELTNEKLFF
TRBV6-6,TRBJ2-7,CASSYSKQGSSYQQYF
TRBV5-1,TRBJ2-5,CASSLGRGGETQYF
TRBV5-4,TRBJ2-7,CASSSDDRSYEQYF
TRBV12-3/TRBV12-4,TRBJ2-3,CASSLISSLSGGGTDTQYF
TRBV14,TRBJ2-2,CASSQVGSGRLNTGELFF
TRBV12-3/TRBV12-4,TRBJ1-2,CASSQDRVIGYTF
TRBV4-3,TRBJ1-3,CASSQALQGYGNTIYF
TRBV6-1,TRBJ2-1,CASLRLGTVYNEQFF
TRBV4-1,TRBJ1-1,CASSRIGGAGINTEAFF
TRBV6-5,TRBJ2-7,CASAHGSFYEQYF
TRBV7-6,TRBJ1-1,CASSLDAATEAFF
TRBV7-9,TRBJ2-7,CASSSGTSGPIYEQYF